What follows are 12 T cell receptor beta chains derived from one specimen sequenced in a study of blood T cell repertoires in COVID-19. The table came from immunoSEQ multiplex PCR; TCRdb's copy has only in-frame clones and leaves some out. The data show some 170,000 clones, 60% to 85% seen once. The sample taken for sequencing was peripheral blood. These receptors were obtained from a man aged 55-75 years with acute or convalescent COVID-19.

The genes are TRBV19 and TRBJ2-1, with a weak D call TRBD2 (6 bases). This CDR3 contains 16 residues. Germline V lookup: CDR1 LNHDA, CDR2 SQIVND (reference sequence). V was cut by 7 bases and J by 0 bases, with 16 bases left in between. The CDR3 region is CASIPNGGSSYNEQFF. The CDR3 coding sequence is TGTGCCAGTATCCCGAACGGGGGAAGCTCCTACAATGAGCAGTTCTTC.

A note on this clone: At one end the junction does not follow the germline gene, possibly because of a read error. The CDR3, as DNA: TGTGCTAGCAGCTTGGGAGGGACTGGAAACACCATATATTTT. It specifies CASSLGGTGNTIYF. The rearrangement joins TRBV7-7 to TRBJ1-3, with no clear D. Germline assignment: CDR1 SSHAT and CDR2 FNYEAQ (reference sequence). CDR3 length: 14 residues.

In DNA, the CDR3 is TGTGCCACCAGGGACTCCGGACAGCCCCAGCATTTT. Protein: CATRDSGQPQHF. V gene TRBV15 combines with J gene TRBJ1-5; the D is unclear. The CDR3 covers 12 residues. Per the germline V gene, CDR1 is LNHNV and CDR2 is YYDKDF (reference sequence). V was clipped by 6 bases and J by 7 bases, with 10 bases between them. Filled out from reference TRBV15 and TRBJ1-5, the complete variable domain reads DAMVIQNPRYQVTQFGKPVTLSCSQTLNHNVMYWYQQKSSQAPKLLFHYYDKDFNNEADTPDNFQSRRPNTSFCFLDIRSPGLGDTAMYLCATRDSGQPQHFGDGTRLSIL.

The count of this clone is one. CDR3 residues: CASSRGRFYEQYF. The DNA for the CDR3 is TGTGCCAGCAGCAGGGGGCGGTTCTACGAGCAGTACTTC. This chain links TRBV6-6 with TRBJ2-7, with 8 bases identical to TRBD1. Per the germline V gene, CDR1 is MNHNY and CDR2 is SVGAGI (reference sequence). CDR3 size: 13 residues. With V trimmed by 6 bases and J by 3 bases, 4 bases remained unmatched.

The V gene is TRBV30, the J gene TRBJ1-4, with TRBD1 identical over 8 bases. This CDR3 region has 13 residues. With 5 bases clipped from V and 8 bases from J, the junction kept 7 bases outside the gene matches. Germline V CDR1 and CDR2: GTSNPN, SVGIG (reference sequence). The CDR3: CAWGQGGFEKLFF. CDR3 in DNA: TGTGCCTGGGGACAGGGAGGTTTCGAAAAACTGTTTTTT.

DNA of the CDR3: TGTGCCAGCGGGACAGGGAACACTGAAGCTTTCTTT. As protein: CASGTGNTEAFF. The chain recombines TRBV28 with TRBJ1-1, with 8 positions matching TRBD1. The V gene's germline CDR1 is MDHEN and CDR2 SYDVKM. CDR3 length: 12 amino acids. V dropped 8 bases and J dropped 1; count of bases not matched to a gene: 0.

This sequence joins TRBV5-1 and TRBJ2-7, with TRBD1 matching 7 bases. CDR3 size: 15 residues. Germline trimming cut 0 bases from V and 5 bases from J; bases unmatched to any gene: 8. Germline V gives CDR1 SGHRS, CDR2 YFSETQ. Here the CDR3 reads CASSLDGTAADEQYF. CDR3 bases: TGCGCCAGCAGCTTGGACGGGACAGCAGCGGACGAGCAGTACTTC. The full variable domain, rest sourced from reference TRBV5-1 and TRBJ2-7, is KAGVTQTPRYLIKTRGQQVTLSCSPISGHRSVSWYQQTPGQGLQFLFEYFSETQRNKGNFPGRFSGRQFSNSRSEMNVSTLELGDSALYLCASSLDGTAADEQYFGPGTRLTVT.

The genes are TRBV30 and TRBJ2-1; 7 bases fit TRBD2. Germline V CDR1 and CDR2: GTSNPN, SVGIG (reference sequence). V trimming: 5 bases; J trimming: 0 bases; junction bases outside the gene matches: 4. The CDR3 covers 14 residues. CDR3 in amino acids: CAWQGGSSYNEQFF. The CDR3 DNA reads as TGTGCCTGGCAGGGAGGGAGCTCCTACAATGAGCAGTTCTTC.

The chain joins TRBV4-1 to TRBJ2-5; a weak D match, TRBD1 (5 bases). Trimming stripped 0 bases from V and 3 bases from J, with 17 bases between. The CDR3 spans 17 residues. Germline V gene lookup returns CDR1 MGHRA and CDR2 YSYEKL. For the CDR3, the DNA is TGCGCCAGCAGCCAAGATTTGACAGAGGCGGACGAAGAGACCCAGTACTTC. Protein: CASSQDLTEADEETQYF.

The genes are TRBV15 and TRBJ1-4, with D unresolved. The length of the CDR3 is 11 residues. The germline gives CDR1 LNHNV, CDR2 YYDKDF (reference sequence). The V end lost 6 bases, the J end lost 7 bases, and 6 bases lay between the germline ends. This chain's CDR3 is CATREGEKLFF. As DNA, the CDR3 is TGTGCCACCAGAGAGGGTGAAAAACTGTTTTTT.

The DNA for the CDR3 is TGCGCCAGCAGTCCGGGGGTTGGCAAAAACATTCAGTACTTC. This codes for CASSPGVGKNIQYF. The chain uses TRBV10-1 and TRBJ2-4; a possible D gene is TRBD2 (6 bases). Germline values: CDR1 WNHNN, CDR2 SYGVQD (reference sequence). The CDR3 covers 14 residues. V dropped 5 bases and J dropped 3 bases, with 11 bases sitting between them.

This clone was seen more than once but under ten times. The chain couples TRBV19 to TRBJ1-6; 9 bases are shared with TRBD1. V gave up 6 bases and J gave up 7 bases; unmatched junction bases: 7. This CDR3 region has 15 residues. CDR1 is LNHDA, CDR2 SQIVND, per germline (reference sequence). The CDR3 sequence is CASSLTGTGNSPLHF. In DNA, the CDR3 is TGTGCCAGTAGCCTGACCGGGACAGGGAATTCACCCCTCCACTTT.